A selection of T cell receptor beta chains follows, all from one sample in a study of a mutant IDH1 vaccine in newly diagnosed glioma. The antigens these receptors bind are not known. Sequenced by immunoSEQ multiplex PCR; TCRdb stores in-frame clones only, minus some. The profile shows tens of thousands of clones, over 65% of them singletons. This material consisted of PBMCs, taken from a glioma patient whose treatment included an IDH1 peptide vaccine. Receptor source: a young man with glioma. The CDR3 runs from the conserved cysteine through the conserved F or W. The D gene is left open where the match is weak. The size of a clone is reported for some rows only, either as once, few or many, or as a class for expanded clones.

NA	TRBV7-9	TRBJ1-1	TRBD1	CASSSRQGVQTEAFF	TGTGCCAGCAGCTCACGACAGGGGGTACAGACTGAAGCTTTCTTT
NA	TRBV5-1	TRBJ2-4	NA	CASSSEVAKNIQYF	TGCGCCAGCAGCTCTGAGGTAGCCAAAAACATTCAGTACTTC
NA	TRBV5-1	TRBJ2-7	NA	CASSLDGGTYEQYF	TGCGCCAGCAGCTTGGATGGCGGGACCTACGAGCAGTACTTC
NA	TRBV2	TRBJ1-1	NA	CALHRLGGTEAFF	TGTGCCCTGCACCGGTTAGGGGGAACTGAAGCTTTCTTT
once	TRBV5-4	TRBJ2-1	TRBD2	CASSLKLASSDEQFF	TGTGCCAGCAGCTTGAAACTAGCGAGTAGCGATGAGCAGTTCTTC
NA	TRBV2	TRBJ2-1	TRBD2	CASSTGLAGAPRTEQFF	TGTGCCAGCAGTACGGGACTAGCGGGAGCGCCCCGGACTGAGCAGTTCTTC
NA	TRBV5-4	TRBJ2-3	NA	CASSLAHLSSTDTQYF	TGTGCCAGCAGCTTGGCACATCTTTCTAGCACAGATACGCAGTATTTT
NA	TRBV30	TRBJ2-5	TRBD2	CAWSGDYRQETQYF	TGTGCCTGGAGCGGGGACTACCGCCAAGAGACCCAGTACTTC
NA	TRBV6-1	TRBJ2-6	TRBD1	CASSVPPGQALSGANVLTF	TGTGCCAGCAGTGTCCCTCCGGGACAGGCCCTCTCTGGGGCCAACGTCCTGACTTTC
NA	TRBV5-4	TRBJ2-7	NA	CASSPTTPTYEQYF	TGTGCCAGCAGCCCGACTACCCCGACCTACGAGCAGTACTTC
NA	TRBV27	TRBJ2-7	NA	CASSLLQGRKNEQYF	TGTGCCAGCAGTTTATTACAGGGGAGGAAGAACGAGCAGTACTTC
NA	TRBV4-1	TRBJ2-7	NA	CASSQEPPNSYEQYF	TGCGCCAGCAGCCAAGAGCCCCCGAACTCCTACGAGCAGTACTTC
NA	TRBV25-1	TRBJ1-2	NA	CASSDSRHNYGYTF	TGTGCCAGTTCGGACAGTCGACATAACTATGGCTACACCTTC